Each of the 14 T cell receptor beta chains below was sequenced from the same sample in a study of molecular identifiers for immune sequencing clone quantification. TCRdb redid the calling of the PCR reads with MiXCR, one entry per CDR3 protein. Among tens of thousands of distinct CDR3 sequences listed, approximately 25% were seen once. The sequencing sample was made of naive CD8+ T cells from blood, with Jurkat cell RNA spiked in. Sample subset: FACS-sorted CD8+CD4-CCR7+CD45RA+ naive T cells. All receptors come from a human donor in good health. Some libraries in this study had Jurkat cell RNA spiked in.

This clonotype was detected many times. This chain joins TRBV29-1 and TRBJ2-2; D is possibly TRBD2 (6 bases). The CDR3 runs to 13 residues. The germline CDR1 and CDR2 sequences are SQVTM and ANQGSEA. The CDR3 sequence is CGGSGENTGELFF. In DNA form, the CDR3 reads TGCGGGGGGTCGGGGGAAAACACCGGGGAGCTGTTTTTT.

This clonotype was counted ten times or more. V usage is TRBV27 and J usage is TRBJ1-1, with D unclear. Germline lookup yields CDR1 MNHEY and CDR2 SMNVEV (reference sequence). The CDR3 has 11 residues. Here the CDR3 DNA reads TGTGCTACCCGGTCGGCTTCTGAAGCTTTCTTT. Residues: CATRSASEAFF.

This clonotype occurred many times. The V and J genes are TRBV4-3 and TRBJ1-1, with D unresolved. Germline V gene data show CDR1 as LGHNA and CDR2 as YSLEER. V lost 0 bases to trimming and J lost 5 bases, with 10 bases between them. The CDR3 has 14 residues. The CDR3 DNA follows: TGCGCCAGCAGCCAAGATAGACGTTTAACTGAAGCTTTCTTT. Its protein is CASSQDRRLTEAFF.

The rearrangement joins TRBV27 to TRBJ2-3; TRBD1 aligns across 7 bases. Germline trimming cut 11 bases from V and 0 bases from J; bases unmatched to any gene: 11. This CDR3 contains 15 residues. The germline V gene encodes CDR1 MNHEY and CDR2 SMNVEV (reference sequence). The CDR3 here is CARALGQTSTDTQYF. In DNA, the CDR3 is TGTGCCCGCGCCCTGGGACAGACGAGCACAGATACGCAGTATTTT.

Regarding this clonotype: One base away lies a much larger clone, so this may be a sequencing read error. This chain connects TRBV2 to TRBJ2-7; 9 bases are a match to TRBD2. This CDR3 region has 16 residues. Germline CDR1 is SNHLY and CDR2 is FYNNEI. CDR3 sequence: CASSELLAGYSYAQYF. CDR3 bases: TGTGCCAGCAGTGAACTCCTAGCGGGGTACTCCTACGCGCAGTACTTC.

This clonotype was recorded many times. The chain employs TRBV11-2 and TRBJ2-1; possibly TRBD1 or TRBD2 for D (5 bases each). Trimming shortened V by 2 bases and J by 10 bases, and 9 bases separated the two germline ends. The germline gives CDR1 SGHAT, CDR2 FQNNGV. CDR3 length equals 12 residues. The CDR3 protein is CASSLWDEEQFF. The DNA of the CDR3 is TGTGCCAGCAGCTTATGGGACGAAGAGCAGTTCTTC.

Points on this clonotype: This clone may be a read error of a much larger clone one base away. The rearrangement links TRBV9 to TRBJ2-3, with 10 bases lining up with TRBD2. The V gene's germline CDR1 is SGDLS and CDR2 YYNGEE. The length of the CDR3 is 15 residues. The ends lost 5 bases at V and 11 bases at J; junction bases unmatched: 14. CDR3 nucleotides: TGTGCCAGCAGTTACTCCGGGGCTAGCGGGGGAGTGCAGTATTTT. Translation gives CASSYSGASGGVQYF.

The table lists this clonotype with many counts. The V call is TRBV7-9, the J call TRBJ2-3; tentatively, D is TRBD1 (6 bases). Germline-derived CDR1 and CDR2 are SEHNR and FQNEAQ (reference sequence). Trimming removed 3 bases at V and 2 bases at J, with 15 bases between. The CDR3 runs to 16 residues. The chain's CDR3 is CASSFDTGSLTDTQYF. CDR3 bases: TGTGCCAGCAGCTTCGACACAGGGAGCCTCACAGATACGCAGTATTTT. The whole variable domain, filled in from reference TRBV7-9 and TRBJ2-3, reads DTGVSQNPRHKITKRGQNVTFRCDPISEHNRLYWYRQTLGQGPEFLTYFQNEAQLEKSRLLSDRFSAERPKGSFSTLEIQRTEQGDSAMYLCASSFDTGSLTDTQYFGPGTRLTVL.

As concerns this clonotype: A much larger clone sits a single nucleotide away, making a read error possible. Since no conserved phenylalanine or tryptophan closes the CDR3, a read error is the likely cause. The J gene is TRBJ1-4, the V gene TRBV4-1, with D unresolved. Germline V lookup: CDR1 MGHRA, CDR2 YSYEKL. The V end was cut by 1 base, the J end by 4 bases, with 4 bases between. This CDR3 comprises 13 residues. The CDR3 nucleotides are TGCGCCAGCAGCCAAGCGCGTAATGAAAAACTGTTTCTT. It encodes CASSQARNEKLFL.

Many counts were recorded for this clonotype. J is TRBJ2-7 and V is TRBV7-9; D unclear. Deletions cut 5 bases from V and 3 bases from J, with 11 bases between. Germline CDR1 reads SEHNR; CDR2 reads FQNEAQ (reference sequence). The CDR3 has 13 amino acids. CDR3 protein: CASSPEVGYEQYF. DNA of the CDR3: TGTGCCAGCAGCCCAGAGGTTGGCTACGAGCAGTACTTC.

This clonotype has ten or more counts. This chain uses TRBV7-9 with TRBJ2-3; 8 bases agree with TRBD2. The CDR3 length is 17 residues. Germline V lookup: CDR1 SEHNR, CDR2 FQNEAQ (reference sequence). V was pared by 3 bases and J by 5 bases, with 13 bases of the junction left unmatched. The CDR3 protein is CASSFQLGGGHGDTQYF. CDR3 sequence (DNA): TGTGCCAGCAGCTTCCAGCTCGGGGGGGGGCATGGAGATACGCAGTATTTT.

The genes are TRBV4-2 and TRBJ2-6; D could derive from TRBD1 or TRBD2 (5 bases each). The CDR3 length is 17 residues. Germline assignment: CDR1 LGHNA and CDR2 YNFKEQ. With 1 base removed from V and 2 bases from J, the gap between germline ends came to 12 bases. Here the CDR3 DNA reads TGTGCCAGCAGCCAAGGTTTAGGGGACCCTGGGGCCAACGTCCTGACTTTC. Amino acid sequence: CASSQGLGDPGANVLTF.

The rearrangement uses TRBV7-9 and TRBJ1-1; 12 bases are shared with TRBD1. The CDR3 length is 17 residues. V trimming: 1 base; J trimming: 4 bases; junction bases outside the gene matches: 7. Germline assignment: CDR1 SEHNR and CDR2 FQNEAQ (reference sequence). CDR3 sequence (DNA): TGTGCCAGCAGCTTAGTGGGACAGGGGGCGGTCGGCACTGAAGCTTTCTTT. Residues: CASSLVGQGAVGTEAFF. The full variable domain, with the rest looked up from reference TRBV7-9 and TRBJ1-1, is DTGVSQNPRHKITKRGQNVTFRCDPISEHNRLYWYRQTLGQGPEFLTYFQNEAQLEKSRLLSDRFSAERPKGSFSTLEIQRTEQGDSAMYLCASSLVGQGAVGTEAFFGQGTRLTVV.

This clonotype was detected ten times or more. This sequence joins TRBV29-1 and TRBJ2-5; D is possibly TRBD1 or TRBD2 (6 bases each). Germline CDR1 is SQVTM and CDR2 is ANQGSEA. The CDR3 is 21 residues long. The ends were cut back, 0 bases at V and 3 bases at J, with 32 bases in the middle. In nucleotides, the CDR3 is TGCAGCGTTGAAGATCCGTTCGAGACAGGCTTAGCGGAGCGGGCCGAAGAGACCCAGTACTTC. This encodes CSVEDPFETGLAERAEETQYF.